This TCR beta chain was sequenced during a study of control samples from healthy donors and cancer patients. The assay was immunoSEQ multiplex PCR, and TCRdb's table has in-frame clones only and misses some. The repertoire holds roughly 98,000 clones, with around 80% as singletons. This clone was seen once. This TCR was sampled from a woman in her sixties or seventies in good health. The source material was blood.

The CDR3: CASSPTSGGQETQYF. The CDR3 DNA reads as TGTGCCAGCAGTCCGACTAGCGGGGGACAAGAGACCCAGTACTTC. The chain couples TRBV6-2 or TRBV6-3 to TRBJ2-5; TRBD2 matches at 12 bases. The V gene's germline CDR1 is MNHEY and CDR2 SVGEGT. The J segment lost 2 bases and the V segment lost 5 bases, leaving 3 bases of the junction unmatched. This CDR3 is 15 amino acids long.